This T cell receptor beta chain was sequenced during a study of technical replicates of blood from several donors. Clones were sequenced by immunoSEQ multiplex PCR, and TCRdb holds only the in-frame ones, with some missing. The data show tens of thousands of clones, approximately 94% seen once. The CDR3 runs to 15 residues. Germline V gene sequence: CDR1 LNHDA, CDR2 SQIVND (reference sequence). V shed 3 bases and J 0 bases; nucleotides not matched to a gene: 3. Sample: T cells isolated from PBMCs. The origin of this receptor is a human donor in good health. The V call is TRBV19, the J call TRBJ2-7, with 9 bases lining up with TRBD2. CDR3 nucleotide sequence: TGTGCCAGTAGTATTGAGCGGGAGGTCTCCTACGAGCAGTACTTC. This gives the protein CASSIEREVSYEQYF.